The T cell receptor (beta chain) under discussion was sequenced for a study of T cell changes during pregnancy in multiple sclerosis. The CDR3 runs 17 residues. From germline, CDR1 is SGHDT and CDR2 YYEEEE. Trimming left V 0 bases short and J 0 bases short, with 14 bases between. Produced via immunoSEQ multiplex PCR; TCRdb's table is partial and in-frame only. The profile covers about 64,000 clones, with around 97% appearing a single time and around 2.5% taken by the ten largest. The TCR comes from a female donor with multiple sclerosis, enrolled in a pregnancy study. The gene calls are TRBV5-6 and TRBJ2-3, with a possible D match to TRBD1 (6 bases). This material consisted of CD8+ T cells from peripheral blood mononuclear cells, taken after pregnancy. CDR3 nucleotide sequence: TGTGCCAGCAGCTTGGCACAGGGAACTTCTAGCACAGATACGCAGTATTTT. As protein: CASSLAQGTSSTDTQYF.